The rows below give T cell receptor beta chains drawn from one sample of a study of beta chain features in type 1 diabetes. Libraries were prepared by immunoSEQ multiplex PCR; TCRdb keeps only in-frame clonotypes and omits some of them. Of some 410,000 clones detected, approximately 15% appear once; the ten largest clones hold roughly 0.036%. Sequencing was performed on naive CD4+ T cells from blood. These receptors were obtained from a young man in good health. Each CDR3 is given with its conserved first and last residue. A D gene is named only where the DNA matches it firmly. For some rows the clone size is stated as once, few or many, or as a class when expanded; others skip it.

TRBV29-1,TRBJ2-1,NA,few,CSVEKGQSSSYNEQFF,TGCAGCGTTGAAAAGGGGCAGTCGAGCTCCTACAATGAGCAGTTCTTC
TRBV5-4,TRBJ1-1,NA,NA,CASTPPGQGAEAFF,TGTGCCAGCACCCCGCCTGGCCAGGGAGCTGAAGCTTTCTTT
TRBV10-1,TRBJ1-6,NA,few,CASSEGYNSPLHF,TGCGCCAGCAGTGAGGGTTATAATTCACCCCTCCACTTT
TRBV2,TRBJ2-5,TRBD2,NA,CASSDFPSGRALGETQYF,TGTGCCAGCAGTGATTTCCCTAGCGGGAGGGCCTTAGGGGAGACCCAGTACTTC
TRBV7-2,TRBJ1-4,NA,few,CASSLVARDPEKLFF,TGTGCCAGCAGCTTAGTCGCCAGGGATCCAGAAAAACTGTTTTTT
TRBV19,TRBJ2-4,NA,NA,CASGSRGDGENIQYF,TGTGCCAGTGGCTCCCGAGGGGACGGTGAAAACATTCAGTACTTC
TRBV29-1,TRBJ2-3,TRBD2,NA,CSVVSGGAKDTQYF,TGCAGCGTTGTTAGCGGGGGGGCCAAAGATACGCAGTATTTT
TRBV2,TRBJ2-1,TRBD1,few,CASSGKTGAISGEQFF,TGTGCCAGCAGTGGAAAGACAGGGGCAATTTCGGGTGAGCAGTTCTTC
TRBV4-2,TRBJ1-5,NA,few,CASSTEPGRPQHF,TGTGCCAGCAGTACAGAGCCAGGTCGGCCCCAGCATTTT
TRBV6-5,TRBJ2-1,TRBD2,NA,CASRGSGSWDEQFF,TGTGCCAGCAGGGGTAGCGGGAGTTGGGATGAGCAGTTCTTC
TRBV5-1,TRBJ2-3,NA,NA,CASSSSGNTDTQYF,TGCGCCAGCAGCTCTTCCGGGAACACAGATACGCAGTATTTT
TRBV25-1,TRBJ2-5,NA,NA,CASSWRGSVQETQYF,TGTGCCAGCAGCTGGCGGGGATCAGTCCAAGAGACCCAGTACTTC
TRBV7-9,TRBJ2-5,TRBD1,NA,CASSLPRQGIGETQYF,TGTGCCAGCAGCTTACCCAGACAGGGGATCGGGGAGACCCAGTACTTC
TRBV15,TRBJ2-1,TRBD2,NA,CATRAVAGVNNEQFF,TGTGCCACCAGAGCAGTAGCGGGGGTCAACAATGAGCAGTTCTTC
TRBV11-2,TRBJ1-1,NA,NA,CASSFIVNTEAFF,TGTGCCAGCAGCTTCATTGTGAACACTGAAGCTTTCTTT
TRBV9,TRBJ2-5,TRBD2,few,CASSVAGGPMETQYF,TGTGCCAGCAGCGTAGCGGGAGGGCCGATGGAGACCCAGTACTTC